This is a list of T cell receptor beta chains from one sample in a study of CD8 T cells in Susac syndrome. TCRdb fed the immunoSEQ multiplex PCR reads into MiXCR, producing one record per CDR3 protein. The top ten clones hold 0.14% of a sample with 180,000 or so distinct CDR3 sequences, around 94% of them seen once. Sequencing was performed on CD4+ T cells from PBMCs. All receptors derive from a human donor in good health. Each CDR3 is given without its conserved first and last residue.

v_call | cdr3_aa
TRBV9 | ASSVGGTDNTDTQY
TRBV20-1 | SALNRGSGTDTQY
TRBV5-4 | ASSRTGDTSYT
TRBV7-2 | ATRDLRSNEQF
TRBV30 | AWRDYGNEQF
TRBV9 | ASSVGGRPYNEQF
TRBV19 | ASSRQGLDTEAF
TRBV14 | ASSLLPAGGSNEQF
TRBV7-9 | ASSLARDFGETQY
TRBV27 | ASSLQGAGGYT
TRBV28 | ASSFSGRGNYGYT
TRBV6-6 | ASSPGQGTGYT
TRBV18 | ASSPPGTYSGANVLT
TRBV3-1 | ASSQDLGNTEAF
TRBV27 | ASSFRPPSLNSYEQY
TRBV18 | ASSLRQTSTDTQY
TRBV27 | ASSPTTSGASYEQY
TRBV18 | ASSAYTDTQY
TRBV7-9 | ATALAGEADTQY
TRBV4-2 | ASSPPADTQY
TRBV29-1 | SVEGLGVFYGYT
TRBV5-1 | ASSFRVGSPLH
TRBV30 | AWSVLEGLGYT
TRBV5-6 | ASSLAQAAQY
TRBV20-1 | SARDPDGLNTEAF
TRBV29-1 | SATGPDEKLF
TRBV2 | ASSEASRVETQY
TRBV6-2/TRBV6-3 | ASSDRRGLNIQY
TRBV29-1 | SVTSGGGYQETQY
TRBV2 | ASIRTGAGTEAF
TRBV28 | ASSQIGVQINQPQH
TRBV6-2/TRBV6-3 | ASSRQGTGNEQF
TRBV20-1 | SAGPQGHDTDTQY
TRBV6-6 | ASSDRGDSNQPQH
TRBV7-9 | ASSLGDQPQH
TRBV24-1 | ATAPVRGETQY
TRBV12-3/TRBV12-4 | ASRTKRLAGLSEQF
TRBV5-1 | ASRGPGNYGYT
TRBV20-1 | SATSGTGGGEQY
TRBV28 | ASSGAGGASYEQY
TRBV20-1 | SGEGASTDTQY
TRBV23-1 | ASSQWWGQGIGNEQF